A selection of T cell receptor beta chains follows, all from one sample in a study of glioma-infiltrating T cells. TCRdb re-analysed the multiplex PCR reads in MiXCR, keeping a single row per CDR3 protein. The sample holds under 200,000 distinct CDR3 sequences, around 40% seen once. The sequencing sample was made of glioma tissue, nonneoplastic brain tissue, or PBMCs (not recorded which). The receptors were sampled from a human donor with low-grade glioma or glioblastoma, undergoing nonglioma brain surgery, or in good health (not recorded which). The CDR3 runs from the conserved cysteine through the conserved F or W.

V	J	CDR3
TRBV4-1	TRBJ1-2	CASSKLLALSNYGYTF
TRBV27	TRBJ1-6	CASSVTPTSPLHF
TRBV20-1	TRBJ2-5	CSAGGLAGRTQYF
TRBV5-1	TRBJ2-3	CASSLTPVRADTQYF
TRBV28	TRBJ2-7	CASSLIHGNEQYF
TRBV7-2	TRBJ2-1	CASSLNGGASYNEQFF
TRBV12-3/TRBV12-4	TRBJ2-5	CASSFRGETQYF
TRBV6-1	TRBJ2-3	CASSPRDGLVGDTQYF
TRBV19	TRBJ2-1	CASSIGSSNEQFF
TRBV2	TRBJ2-1	CASTQTGGSYNEQFF
TRBV27	TRBJ2-7	CASRGQGGTEQYF
TRBV7-2	TRBJ2-3	CASSLGVAGGWQDTQYF
TRBV20-1	TRBJ2-1	CSALPDLTNNEQFF
TRBV12-3/TRBV12-4	TRBJ2-1	CADSSVRVWYEQFF
TRBV28	TRBJ2-1	CASSEMEAYNEQFF
TRBV29-1	TRBJ2-2	CSVELSFGELFF
TRBV6-2/TRBV6-3	TRBJ2-5	CASSYRDRLQETQYF
TRBV20-1	TRBJ2-5	CSARPSGRLAETQYF
TRBV7-9	TRBJ2-3	CASSLTSGRVTDTQYF
TRBV20-1	TRBJ2-7	CSAGGVYEQYF
TRBV7-9	TRBJ1-2	CASSYGSAEYGYTF
TRBV19	TRBJ1-1	CASSIIGGGTESFF
TRBV30	TRBJ1-1	CAWSKQGTSPEAFF
TRBV5-1	TRBJ2-3	CAGSLAGTSTDTQYF
TRBV25-1	TRBJ2-7	CASSEFGGRPYEQYF
TRBV28	TRBJ2-1	CASSSASGRADNEQFF
TRBV2	TRBJ2-4	CASSGGRGIQYF
TRBV2	TRBJ2-7	CARGQTTYEQYF
TRBV2	TRBJ2-1	CASSRGLEPNEQFF
TRBV2	TRBJ1-5	CASSAGQGPDQPQHF
TRBV6-6	TRBJ1-5	CARGSQPNQPQNF
TRBV20-1	TRBJ2-7	CSAEVARDEQYF
TRBV6-1	TRBJ2-3	CASMRREGDTQYF
TRBV29-1	TRBJ2-1	CSVRGDRNEQFF
TRBV6-2/TRBV6-3	TRBJ1-3	CASSYSGAGNSGSNIYF
TRBV28	TRBJ1-1	CASSLWGQGDTEAFF
TRBV25-1	TRBJ1-5	CASSESRGPNQPQHF
TRBV5-1	TRBJ1-1	CASRFEGTEASF
TRBV6-1	TRBJ1-6	CASRNSDSPLHF
TRBV20-1	TRBJ2-3	CRAREGSTDTKYF
TRBV19	TRBJ1-2	CVSSSPVSGLGYTF
TRBV19	TRBJ2-1	CASGLVINEQFF
TRBV3-1	TRBJ2-7	CASSPRGLAHEQYF
TRBV11-2	TRBJ2-7	CASSLVGRADEQYF
TRBV6-1	TRBJ2-7	CACRGESYEQYF
TRBV12-3/TRBV12-4	TRBJ2-5	CASSLALGMIETQYF
TRBV20-1	TRBJ2-1	CSARAVGNNEQFF
TRBV28	TRBJ2-1	CASSTTRDGNGQFF
TRBV20-1	TRBJ2-3	CSARVDSAYTDTQCF
TRBV20-1	TRBJ2-4	CSASGTSGRNIQYF
TRBV19	TRBJ2-5	CVSAPDKQETQYF
TRBV6-2/TRBV6-3	TRBJ2-5	CASSYADSLQETQYF
TRBV28	TRBJ1-5	CASSPSRVTGQPQHF
TRBV7-3	TRBJ1-1	CASSFDPNTEAFF
TRBV2	NA	CAGRRDRGSYEQYF
TRBV20-1	TRBJ2-7	CSAATLADSYEQYF
TRBV7-6	TRBJ2-3	CASQRTGLTDTQYF
TRBV28	TRBJ2-4	CASGQSIAKNIQYF
TRBV12-3/TRBV12-4	TRBJ2-4	CARQTIKNIQYF
TRBV6-1	TRBJ2-3	CASSEVGSGQGTDTQYF